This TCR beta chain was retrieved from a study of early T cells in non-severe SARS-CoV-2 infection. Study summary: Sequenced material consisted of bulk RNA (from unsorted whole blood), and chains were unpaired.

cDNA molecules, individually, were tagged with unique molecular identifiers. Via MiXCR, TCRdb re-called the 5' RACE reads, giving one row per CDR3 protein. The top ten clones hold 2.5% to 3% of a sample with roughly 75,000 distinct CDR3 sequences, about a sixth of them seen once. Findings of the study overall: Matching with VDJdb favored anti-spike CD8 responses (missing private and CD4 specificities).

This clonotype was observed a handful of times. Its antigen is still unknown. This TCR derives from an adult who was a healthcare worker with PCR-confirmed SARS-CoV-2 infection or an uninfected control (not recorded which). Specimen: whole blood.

The CDR3 reads CASSLISGANVLTF. The DNA of the CDR3 is TGTGCCAGCAGCTTGATCTCTGGGGCCAACGTCCTGACTTTC. V is TRBV11-1 and J is TRBJ2-6; D gene unclear. The CDR3 has 14 residues. V was cut by 3 bases and J by 0 bases, with 3 bases left in between. Looked up from germline, CDR1 is SGHAT and CDR2 is FQDESV (reference sequence).